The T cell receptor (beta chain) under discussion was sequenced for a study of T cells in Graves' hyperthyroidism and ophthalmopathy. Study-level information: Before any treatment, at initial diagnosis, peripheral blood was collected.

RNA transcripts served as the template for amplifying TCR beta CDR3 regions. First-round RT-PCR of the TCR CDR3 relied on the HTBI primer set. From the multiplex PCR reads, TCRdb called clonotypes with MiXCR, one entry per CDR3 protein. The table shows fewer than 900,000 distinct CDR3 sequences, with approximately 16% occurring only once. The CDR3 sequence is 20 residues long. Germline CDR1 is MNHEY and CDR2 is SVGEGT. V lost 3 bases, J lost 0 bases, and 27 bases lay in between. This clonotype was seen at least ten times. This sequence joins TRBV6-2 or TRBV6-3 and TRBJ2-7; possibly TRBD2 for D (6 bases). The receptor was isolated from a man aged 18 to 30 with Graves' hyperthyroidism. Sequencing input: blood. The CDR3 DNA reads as TGTGCCAGCAGTTATTCCTATGTCGGGAGTGTTTCGGGGACCTCCTACGAGCAGTACTTC. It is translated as CASSYSYVGSVSGTSYEQYF.